This record covers a single TCR beta chain. This receptor's antigen is unknown. Per-nucleotide qualities are absent, and no much larger clonotype sits a single base away. The sample comes from a study of technical replicates of blood from a few donors (dated by TCRdb to about 2017). Receptor amplification or capture employed the immunoSEQ multiplex PCR assay. In TCRdb, the immuneACCESS table is reduced to in-frame sequences with V and J assigned. These tables do not hold every clone; where another copy was compared, an unresolved V gene accounts for under half, and the others remain unexplained. Across this sample there are 75,000 or so clones, with 85% to 95% seen only once. The biggest ten clones account for roughly 0.26% of the sample. From the cysteine through the phenylalanine, the CDR3 covers 11 amino acids. Solely the CDR3 DNA is kept, with 33 bases framed from the first base. From a lookup of the germline V gene, CDR1 and CDR2 are SNHLY and FYNNEI. Deletion took 4 bases off V and 2 bases off J, with a span of 2 bases between the germline ends.

The chain was built from TRBV2 and TRBJ2-5, with no confidently assigned D gene. Sequencing used T cells isolated from PBMCs. The source of this sequence is a human donor in good health. In nucleotides, the sequence is TGTGCCAGCAGTGTACAAGAGACCCAGTACTTC. This codes for CASSVQETQYF.